One sample yielded the 6 T cell receptor beta chains listed below, sequenced in a study of cytomegalovirus exposure and HLA in healthy donors. The study ran its PCR with 60 Vbeta and 13 Jbeta primers. The repertoire was sequenced with immunoSEQ multiplex PCR; TCRdb's copy has only in-frame clones and lacks some. The sample carries roughly 100,000 clones, about 83% recorded once. Specimen: PBMCs. These receptors came from a man younger than 35 in good health and CMV-seronegative.

This rearrangement joins TRBV6-1 to TRBJ1-6; weak D call: TRBD1 (5 bases). The CDR3 consists of 15 residues. V was clipped by 4 bases and J by 9 bases, with 16 bases between them. Germline lookup yields CDR1 MNHNS and CDR2 SASEGT. CDR3 residues: CASSVGSQGSSPLHF. In DNA, the CDR3 is TGTGCCAGCAGTGTAGGTTCTCAGGGCTCTTCACCCCTCCACTTT.

V gene TRBV11-3 combines with J gene TRBJ1-2; 8 bases are a match to TRBD1. The V and J ends lost 5 bases and 2 bases, in that order; junction bases with no gene match: 7. This CDR3 is built from 15 residues. CDR1 is SGHNT and CDR2 is YENEEA in the germline V gene. The CDR3 loop is CASSTDRGRNYGYTF. The CDR3 DNA reads as TGTGCCAGCAGCACCGACAGGGGCAGGAACTATGGCTACACCTTC. The full variable domain, in which reference TRBV11-3 and TRBJ1-2 provide the parts outside the CDR3, is EAGVVQSPRYKIIEKKQPVAFWCNPISGHNTLYWYLQNLGQGPELLIRYENEEAVDDSQLPKDRFSAERLKGVDSTLKIQPAELGDSAVYLCASSTDRGRNYGYTFGSGTRLTVV.

This clone is a singleton in its sample. The chain employs TRBV18 and TRBJ2-7, with a possible D match to TRBD2 (6 bases). Trimming cost V 0 bases and J 4 bases, with 19 bases left between them. The CDR3 has 17 residues. Germline lookup yields CDR1 KGHSH and CDR2 LQKENI. The CDR3 loop reads CASSPPGREIGPYEQYF. DNA of the CDR3: TGTGCCAGCTCACCACCGGGTCGGGAGATAGGTCCTTACGAGCAGTACTTC.

The CDR3 DNA sequence: TGTGCCAGCAGCAGGGCTGCGGGCACTACCTACGAGCAGTACTTC. Protein product: CASSRAAGTTYEQYF. The V gene is TRBV7-6, the J gene TRBJ2-5; a possible D gene is TRBD2 (5 bases). Judging by the DNA end, TRBJ2-7 fits better; the J call may be wrong. This CDR3 spans 15 amino acids. Germline loops: CDR1 SGHVS, CDR2 FNYEAQ.

This clone was detected a few times. The V gene is TRBV4-3, the J gene TRBJ2-7, with 8 bases lining up with TRBD1. J gave up 6 bases and V 4 bases, and 11 bases lay outside the gene matches. The germline V gene encodes CDR1 LGHNA and CDR2 YSLEER. The CDR3 length is 15 residues. CDR3: CASSLGQGDASEQYF. The CDR3, as DNA: TGCGCCAGCAGCCTCGGACAGGGTGATGCTAGCGAGCAGTACTTC.

The CDR3 region has the DNA TGTGCCACCAAGGGACAGGGAAGGTACAATGAGCAGTTCTTC. Translation gives CATKGQGRYNEQFF. This sequence joins TRBV6-5 and TRBJ2-1; 9 nucleotides agree with TRBD1. V trimming: 10 bases; J trimming: 4 bases; junction bases outside the gene matches: 8. The CDR3 loop spans 14 amino acids. The V gene's germline CDR1 is MNHEY and CDR2 SVGAGI.